The 24 T cell receptor beta chains presented below share a single source sample, sequenced in a study of OX40 agonist ivuxolimab in advanced cancers. Assay used: immunoSEQ multiplex PCR; TCRdb lists only in-frame clones, some missing. The table lists some 86,000 clones, around 90% of them singletons, with approximately 0.3% in the top ten. The source material was CD4+ or CD8+ T cells sorted from blood, sampled in a trial of the OX40 agonist ivuxolimab. The receptors were sampled from an adult with an advanced solid tumor such as melanoma, head and neck, liver or kidney cancer.

The V call is TRBV2, the J call TRBJ1-6, with 8 positions matching TRBD1. CDR3 length equals 14 residues. CDR1 is SNHLY and CDR2 is FYNNEI in the germline V gene. Trimming removed 8 bases from V and 7 bases from J; junction bases left unmatched: 7. The CDR3 spells CASGPGTGNSPLHF. CDR3 sequence (DNA): TGTGCCAGCGGACCCGGGACAGGAAATTCACCCCTCCACTTT.

The chain carries TRBV6-1 and TRBJ1-2; D not certain. Germline V gene sequence: CDR1 MNHNS, CDR2 SASEGT. CDR3 size: 12 residues. The V end was cut by 5 bases, the J end by 8 bases, with 12 bases between. In DNA, the CDR3 is TGTGCCAGCAGTTCTGGACCCGGCGGCTACACCTTC. Protein sequence: CASSSGPGGYTF.

This sequence joins TRBV7-3 and TRBJ2-3; no clear D gene. The CDR3 has 13 residues. With 0 bases removed from V and 4 bases from J, the gap between germline ends came to 5 bases. CDR1 and CDR2 (germline): SGHTA, FQGTGA. Here the CDR3 DNA reads TGTGCCAGCAGCTTAACGATCCCAGATACGCAGTATTTT. Encoded protein: CASSLTIPDTQYF.

J is TRBJ2-2 and V is TRBV2; tentative D call: TRBD2 (6 bases). V gave up 10 bases and J gave up 1 base, with 13 bases separating them. CDR1 and CDR2 from the germline V gene are SNHLY and FYNNEI. This CDR3 has 14 residues. The CDR3 loop reads CATRGVLNTGELFF. The CDR3 DNA reads TGTGCCACCCGCGGGGTTCTGAACACCGGGGAGCTGTTTTTT. The full variable domain, its missing parts supplied by reference TRBV2 and TRBJ2-2, is EPEVTQTPSHQVTQMGQEVILRCVPISNHLYFYWYRQILGQKVEFLVSFYNNEISEKSEIFDDQFSVERPDGSNFTLKIRSTKLEDSAMYFCATRGVLNTGELFFGEGSRLTVL.

V gene TRBV11-2 combines with J gene TRBJ2-7; no reliable D call. Germline V gives CDR1 SGHAT, CDR2 FQNNGV. The CDR3 is made up of 13 amino acids. The V and J ends lost 3 bases and 0 bases respectively, with 6 bases between them. The CDR3 is CASSFQDSYEQYF. The CDR3 bases are TGTGCCAGCAGCTTCCAGGACTCCTACGAGCAGTACTTC.

The chain carries TRBV6-5 and TRBJ1-6; 7 bases agree with TRBD1. CDR3 length: 14 residues. Germline V gene data show CDR1 as MNHEY and CDR2 as SVGAGI. V trimming: 4 bases; J trimming: 13 bases; junction bases outside the gene matches: 10. CDR3 DNA: TGTGCCAGCAGTTTTGGGACAGTGACGTCTCCCCTCCACTTT. This sequence encodes CASSFGTVTSPLHF.

The V call is TRBV27, the J call TRBJ1-6; possible D gene TRBD1, 6 bases. V dropped 6 bases and J dropped 6 bases, with 9 bases sitting between them. Per germline, CDR1 MNHEY and CDR2 SMNVEV (reference sequence). CDR3 length equals 13 residues. The CDR3 region is CASRQGSNSPLHF. Here the CDR3 DNA reads TGTGCCAGCAGACAGGGTAGTAATTCACCCCTCCACTTT.

The chain carries TRBV9 and TRBJ2-3, with TRBD2 matching 8 bases. The CDR3 contains 18 residues. The V gene's germline CDR1 is SGDLS and CDR2 YYNGEE. Trimming at V came to 3 bases and at J to 3 bases, leaving 15 bases not matched to a gene. CDR3 nucleotide sequence: TGTGCCAGCAGCGATATTGGTTTCGGGGGGGAATCGACAGATACGCAGTATTTT. The encoded protein is CASSDIGFGGESTDTQYF. Using reference TRBV9 and TRBJ2-3 for the parts outside the CDR3, the full variable domain is DSGVTQTPKHLITATGQRVTLRCSPRSGDLSVYWYQQSLDQGLQFLIQYYNGEERAKGNILERFSAQQFPDLHSELNLSSLELGDSALYFCASSDIGFGGESTDTQYFGPGTRLTVL.

This chain uses TRBV19 with TRBJ1-1; D is uncertain. Looked up from germline, CDR1 is LNHDA and CDR2 is SQIVND (reference sequence). Trimming left V 3 bases short and J 2 bases short, with 19 bases between. The CDR3 consists of 17 residues. CDR3 region: CASSISFSAGPNTEAFF. In DNA form, the CDR3 reads TGTGCCAGTAGTATTTCGTTCAGTGCCGGGCCTAACACTGAAGCTTTCTTT.

This clone is a singleton in its sample. J is TRBJ2-1 and V is TRBV29-1; D not resolved. In germline, CDR1 is SQVTM, CDR2 ANQGSEA. CDR3 length equals 11 residues. Trimming left V 4 bases short and J 5 bases short, with 6 bases between. Written as DNA, the CDR3 is TGCAGCGTTGTCCCCGACAATGAGCAGTTCTTC. This encodes CSVVPDNEQFF.

J is TRBJ1-5 and V is TRBV6-7, with a weak D call TRBD1 (5 bases). TRBV6-7 is given ORF status, its function remaining uncertain. The CDR3 loop spans 14 amino acids. Trimming took off 5 bases at V and 3 bases at J, with 11 bases between the two ends. CDR3 in amino acids: CASSTVGDNQPQHF. The CDR3 DNA is TGTGCCAGCAGTACGGTGGGGGACAATCAGCCCCAGCATTTT.

The V call is TRBV2, the J call TRBJ2-5; D not certain. Germline CDR1 is SNHLY and CDR2 is FYNNEI. The CDR3 is 14 amino acids. The V and J ends lost 3 bases and 0 bases respectively, with 8 bases between them. CDR3 residues: CASSDGRYQETQYF. The CDR3 DNA sequence: TGTGCCAGCAGTGATGGACGGTACCAAGAGACCCAGTACTTC. The entire variable domain, with the rest obtained from reference TRBV2 and TRBJ2-5, is as follows: EPEVTQTPSHQVTQMGQEVILRCVPISNHLYFYWYRQILGQKVEFLVSFYNNEISEKSEIFDDQFSVERPDGSNFTLKIRSTKLEDSAMYFCASSDGRYQETQYFGPGTRLLVL.

This clone occurred once. V is TRBV5-4 and J is TRBJ2-5, with 9 bases aligning to TRBD1. This CDR3 has 15 residues. J was trimmed by 5 bases and V by 0 bases; bases with no gene match: 5. Per germline, CDR1 SGHNT and CDR2 YYREEE (reference sequence). The DNA for the CDR3 is TGTGCCAGCAGCTTGGAAGGGACAGGGACGGAGACCCAGTACTTC. It is translated as CASSLEGTGTETQYF. The whole variable domain, filled in from reference TRBV5-4 and TRBJ2-5, reads ETGVTQSPTHLIKTRGQQVTLRCSSQSGHNTVSWYQQALGQGPQFIFQYYREEENGRGNFPPRFSGLQFPNYSSELNVNALELDDSALYLCASSLEGTGTETQYFGPGTRLLVL.

V gene TRBV4-1 combines with J gene TRBJ2-7; D is possibly TRBD1 or TRBD2 (5 bases each). V lost 4 bases and J 9 bases, leaving 16 bases between the germline ends. The CDR3 is made up of 13 amino acids. Germline-derived CDR1 and CDR2 are MGHRA and YSYEKL. The CDR3 protein is CASSLAQGGSQYF. DNA for the CDR3: TGCGCCAGCAGCCTAGCGCAGGGCGGCTCGCAGTACTTC.

The J gene is TRBJ2-3, the V gene TRBV19, with D perhaps TRBD1 (6 bases). The CDR3 extends over 14 amino acids. The ends were cut back, 4 bases at V and 5 bases at J, with 13 bases in the middle. The germline gives CDR1 LNHDA, CDR2 SQIVND (reference sequence). This chain's CDR3 is CASSTPGERDTQYF. In nucleotides, the CDR3 is TGTGCCAGTAGTACCCCAGGGGAGAGAGATACGCAGTATTTT.

V gene TRBV28 combines with J gene TRBJ1-5; perhaps TRBD1 as D (6 bases). Germline CDR1 is MDHEN and CDR2 is SYDVKM. Between the trimmed V and J ends, which lost 5 bases and 5 bases, there was a span of 13 bases. The CDR3 covers 14 residues. CDR3 DNA sequence: TGTGCCAGCAGTACCGGACAGTCGGATCAGCCCCAGCATTTT. Translated, it gives CASSTGQSDQPQHF.

This clone has just one count. V and J are TRBV28 and TRBJ2-5, with TRBD2 matching over 10 bases. The germline CDR1 and CDR2 sequences are MDHEN and SYDVKM. The CDR3 has 15 amino acids. Trimming at V came to 8 bases and at J to 4 bases, leaving 10 bases not matched to a gene. The CDR3 sequence is CASVEASGGRETQYF. The CDR3, as DNA: TGTGCCAGCGTCGAGGCTAGCGGGGGAAGAGAGACCCAGTACTTC.

This chain connects TRBV19 to TRBJ2-3, with 10 bases identical to TRBD2. The CDR3 is 17 amino acids. Germline loops: CDR1 LNHDA, CDR2 SQIVND (reference sequence). V gave up 4 bases and J gave up 6 bases; unmatched junction bases: 13. CDR3 DNA sequence: TGTGCCAGTAGTAGCTATGGACTAGCGGAGGGCAGGGATACGCAGTATTTT. This codes for CASSSYGLAEGRDTQYF.

The chain recombines TRBV7-9 with TRBJ1-2; D not certain. The CDR3 is 14 amino acids. Looked up from germline, CDR1 is SEHNR and CDR2 is FQNEAQ (reference sequence). V lost 8 bases and J lost 5, with 18 bases in between. The DNA for the CDR3 is TGTGCCAGCGGCGGCGACGGGAGAGATTATGGCTACACCTTC. The encoded protein is CASGGDGRDYGYTF.

The chain links TRBV4-1 to TRBJ1-1; 9 nucleotides agree with TRBD1. Germline trimming cut 4 bases from V and 6 bases from J; bases unmatched to any gene: 6. CDR3 length equals 14 residues. Per the germline V gene, CDR1 is MGHRA and CDR2 is YSYEKL. Here the CDR3 reads CASSLHRGLAEAFF. Here the CDR3 DNA reads TGCGCCAGCAGCCTCCACAGGGGGCTGGCTGAAGCTTTCTTT.

V is TRBV6-6 and J is TRBJ2-1; D is undetermined. V was pared by 4 bases and J by 4 bases, with 14 bases between. Germline CDR1 MNHNY, CDR2 SVGAGI (reference sequence). The CDR3 contains 15 residues. The CDR3, as DNA: TGTGCCAGCAGTTCCTCGGAGACCCTATACAATGAGCAGTTCTTC. This encodes CASSSSETLYNEQFF.

The chain couples TRBV5-1 to TRBJ1-5, with D hard to call. The V end was cut by 0 bases, the J end by 7 bases, with 11 bases between. The CDR3 covers 14 residues. Germline assignment: CDR1 SGHRS and CDR2 YFSETQ. CDR3: CASSLEGGLQPQHF. CDR3 sequence (DNA): TGCGCCAGCAGCTTGGAGGGAGGCCTGCAGCCCCAGCATTTT.

This chain connects TRBV5-8 to TRBJ2-7; TRBD2 matches at 7 bases. The germline CDR1 and CDR2 sequences are SGHTS and YDEGEE. V shed 4 bases and J 2 bases; nucleotides not matched to a gene: 6. The CDR3 contains 14 residues. CDR3 sequence: CASSVSGGTYEQYV. In DNA, the CDR3 is TGTGCCAGCAGCGTCTCGGGGGGAACCTACGAGCAGTACGTC.

The V gene is TRBV19, the J gene TRBJ1-6, with TRBD1 matching 7 bases. Germline CDR1 is LNHDA and CDR2 is SQIVND (reference sequence). V gave up 3 bases and J gave up 9 bases; unmatched junction bases: 5. The CDR3 contains 14 residues. The CDR3 DNA reads TGTGCCAGTAGTATCCGGGACAGAAGTTCACCCCTCCACTTT. Its translation is CASSIRDRSSPLHF.